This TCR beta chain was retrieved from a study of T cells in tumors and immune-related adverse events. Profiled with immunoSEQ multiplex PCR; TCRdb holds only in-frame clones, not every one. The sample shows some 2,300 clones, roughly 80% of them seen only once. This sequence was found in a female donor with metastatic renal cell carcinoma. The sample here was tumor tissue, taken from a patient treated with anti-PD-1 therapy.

CDR3 residues: CASSLERERTDTQYF. For the CDR3, the DNA is TGTGCCAGCAGCTTAGAAAGAGAACGCACAGATACGCAGTATTTT. This chain connects TRBV7-9 to TRBJ2-3; D is unclear. The V end lost 1 base, the J end lost 1 base, and 9 bases lay between the germline ends. The CDR3 covers 15 residues. Germline V gene sequence: CDR1 SEHNR, CDR2 FQNEAQ (reference sequence).